This note documents a single TCR beta chain sequence. This clone was detected a few times. Which antigen it targets is not known. No much larger clonotype is one base removed from it; base qualities were not supplied. The method was the immunoSEQ multiplex PCR assay. This immuneACCESS table, as held by TCRdb, lists in-frame sequences with V and J called but not all clones. Of the missing ones, under half trace to an unresolved V gene in checked studies; the others have no known cause. This sample lists tens of thousands of clones; roughly 76% were detected once. Of the sample, around 10% is held by the ten largest clones. This sample is part of a study of radiotherapy plus CTLA-4 blockade in lung cancer (dated by TCRdb to 2017 to 2018). Describing the broader study: Objective responses occurred in 18% of enrolled patients, and around 29% achieved disease control. The study at large found these results: Increased serum interferon-beta after radiation, together with early dynamic changes in blood T cell clones, were reported to be the strongest predictors of response. After treatment with radiotherapy and ipilimumab, TCR clones that originated in tumors expanded in peripheral blood.

The study tested focal radiation therapy combined with CTLA-4 blockade (ipilimumab) in patients with chemo-refractory metastatic non-small-cell lung cancer. Its CDR3 holds 11 amino acids, cysteine through phenylalanine. CDR3 DNA is the only sequence kept; it has 33 bases, read in frame from the first base. Via the germline V gene, CDR1 is MNHEY and CDR2 SVGAGI. V is reduced by 5 bases and J by 7 bases, leaving a spacing of 9 bases between them. Rearrangement joined TRBV6-5 to TRBJ2-7; tentative D gene TRBD1, with 6 bases matching. The sequence was collected from a human donor with non-small cell lung cancer who had stable disease on radiotherapy plus ipilimumab. This specimen consisted of peripheral blood, obtained from a patient treated with radiotherapy plus ipilimumab. The DNA sequence is TGTGCCAGCAGTGAGAGGGGGGAGCAGTACTTC. Translated, this gives CASSERGEQYF.